Each of the 11 T cell receptor beta chains below was sequenced from the same sample in a study of regulatory T cells in long-lasting Graves disease listed by TCRdb under 2021. Libraries were prepared through multiplex PCR. The sequencer listed for this sample is Illumina HiSeq 4000. To build TCR beta libraries, CDR3 regions were amplified by Arm-PCR using iRepertoire HTBI primers. In TCRdb, the public reads were trimmed at Q25 with fastp and aligned with MiXCR, with productive beta chains retained. Each entry is one CDR3 protein sequence, shown with its most common DNA and genes. The sample table records roughly 500,000 distinct CDR3 sequences; approximately 12% of these occur just once. Together, the top ten hold roughly 9.3% of the sample. The intended sense of this specimen's time point label: newly diagnosed GD, antithyroid drugs for less than 3 months. For both TCR sequencing and RNA sequencing, RNA was extracted from PBMCs using TRIzol.

This same sample was also part of a study on T cells in Graves' hyperthyroidism and ophthalmopathy.

This material consisted of peripheral blood mononuclear cells (PBMCs), taken at new diagnosis, from a patient treated with antithyroid drugs. The receptors originated from a woman aged 25 to 39 with Graves disease. Donor details come from another sample of the same person, matched by shared clones.

This clonotype was seen ten or more times. The chain carries TRBV6-1 and TRBJ1-2; D unresolved. Germline V lookup: CDR1 MNHNS, CDR2 SASEGT. The CDR3 length is 13 residues. V gave up 4 bases and J gave up 4 bases, with 10 bases separating them. CDR3 protein: CASSVYKGYGYTF. The CDR3 DNA reads as TGTGCCAGCAGTGTATACAAGGGCTATGGCTACACCTTC.

Remarks on this clonotype: One junction end does not reproduce the germline sequence, and a read error may be involved. CDR3 in DNA: TGTGCCAATAGTCCGACTAGTACCTACAATGAGCAGTTCTTC. Amino acid sequence: CANSPTSTYNEQFF. The rearrangement joins TRBV19 to TRBJ2-1, with a weak D call TRBD2 (6 bases). CDR1 is LNHDA and CDR2 is SQIVND in the germline V gene (reference sequence). This CDR3 comprises 14 residues.

This clonotype was recorded many times. The chain links TRBV6-2 or TRBV6-3 to TRBJ2-2; 8 bases match TRBD1. Trimming removed 5 bases from V and 2 bases from J; junction bases left unmatched: 7. Looked up from germline, CDR1 is MNHEY and CDR2 is SVGEGT. This CDR3 has 16 residues. The CDR3 coding sequence is TGTGCCAGCAGTCGAGGGGGACAGGTTAACACCGGGGAGCTGTTTTTT. Encoded protein: CASSRGGQVNTGELFF.

The chain combines TRBV4-2 with TRBJ1-2, with 11 bases identical to TRBD1. J was trimmed by 8 bases and V by 4 bases; bases with no gene match: 6. The CDR3 sequence is 14 residues long. In germline, CDR1 is LGHNA, CDR2 YNFKEQ. The CDR3 DNA is TGTGCCAGCAGCCCGGGACAGGGGGTTGTCGGCTACACCTTC. Protein sequence: CASSPGQGVVGYTF.

This clonotype was counted ten times or more. The chain couples TRBV6-1 to TRBJ2-4; the D is unclear. CDR1 MNHNS and CDR2 SASEGT come from the germline V gene. The CDR3 length is 18 residues. The V and J ends lost 2 bases and 0 bases respectively, with 17 bases between them. The chain's CDR3 is CASSESQYVELAKNIQYF. The CDR3 nucleotides read TGTGCCAGCAGTGAATCCCAGTACGTGGAGTTAGCCAAAAACATTCAGTACTTC.

This clonotype came up many times. The chain couples TRBV30 to TRBJ2-5, with a possible D match to TRBD2 (5 bases). Germline lookup yields CDR1 GTSNPN and CDR2 SVGIG (reference sequence). Trimming stripped 0 bases from V and 5 bases from J, with 10 bases between. The CDR3 is 13 amino acids. The CDR3 nucleotides are TGTGCCTGGAGTGTACGAGGGTTGGAGACCCAGTACTTC. It translates to CAWSVRGLETQYF.

V and J are TRBV19 and TRBJ2-7; tentatively, D is TRBD2 (6 bases). The CDR3 is 13 residues long. V was clipped by 8 bases and J by 4 bases, with 15 bases between them. CDR1 is LNHDA and CDR2 is SQIVND in the germline V gene (reference sequence). DNA for the CDR3: TGTGCCAGTCGGGCGGGAACCGGGTACGAGCAGTACTTC. Translated: CASRAGTGYEQYF.

This clonotype was observed many times. The rearrangement links TRBV2 to TRBJ1-6, with D maybe TRBD1 (6 bases). This CDR3 spans 16 amino acids. The V gene lost 3 bases and the J gene lost 7 bases, with 16 bases spanning the gap. CDR1 SNHLY and CDR2 FYNNEI come from the germline V gene. CDR3 nucleotide sequence: TGTGCCAGCAGTGACGGCCAGGGGTATTTGAATTCACCCCTCCACTTT. The encoded protein is CASSDGQGYLNSPLHF. The full variable domain, completed using reference TRBV2 and TRBJ1-6, is EPEVTQTPSHQVTQMGQEVILRCVPISNHLYFYWYRQILGQKVEFLVSFYNNEISEKSEIFDDQFSVERPDGSNFTLKIRSTKLEDSAMYFCASSDGQGYLNSPLHFGNGTRLTVT.

This clonotype was detected many times. The J gene is TRBJ1-1, the V gene TRBV6-1; weak D call: TRBD1 (6 bases). Germline V CDR1 and CDR2: MNHNS, SASEGT. The CDR3 covers 14 residues. The ends were cut back, 4 bases at V and 1 base at J, with 10 bases in the middle. The CDR3 is CASSGTESNTEAFF. CDR3 DNA sequence: TGTGCCAGCAGTGGGACAGAGTCGAACACTGAAGCTTTCTTT.

This clonotype was recorded many times. The V call is TRBV28, the J call TRBJ1-5, with D unresolved. This CDR3 is 15 amino acids long. The V gene's germline CDR1 is MDHEN and CDR2 SYDVKM. Trimming removed 5 bases from V and 3 bases from J, with 14 bases in between. The CDR3 sequence is CASSPRSVDNQPQHF. The DNA for the CDR3 is TGTGCCAGCAGTCCCAGGTCGGTGGACAATCAGCCCCAGCATTTT.

The chain combines TRBV18 with TRBJ2-7; possible D gene TRBD1, 5 bases. Germline CDR1 KGHSH, CDR2 LQKENI. This CDR3 comprises 13 residues. Trimming cost V 1 base and J 5 bases, with 9 bases left between them. CDR3 nucleotide sequence: TGTGCCAGCTCACCACAGGGGTATGACGAGCAGTACTTC. It yields the protein CASSPQGYDEQYF.